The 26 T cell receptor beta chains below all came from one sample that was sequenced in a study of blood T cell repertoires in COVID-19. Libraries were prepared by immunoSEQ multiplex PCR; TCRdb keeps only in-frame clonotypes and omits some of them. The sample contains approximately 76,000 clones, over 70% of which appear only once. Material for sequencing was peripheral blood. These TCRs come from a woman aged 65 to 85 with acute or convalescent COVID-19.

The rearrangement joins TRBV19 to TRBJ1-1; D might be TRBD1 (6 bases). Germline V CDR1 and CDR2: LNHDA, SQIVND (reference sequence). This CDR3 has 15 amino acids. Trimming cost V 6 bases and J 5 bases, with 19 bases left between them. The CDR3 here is CASSYEQGFRTEAFF. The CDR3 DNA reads TGTGCCAGTAGCTATGAACAGGGTTTCAGAACTGAAGCTTTCTTT.

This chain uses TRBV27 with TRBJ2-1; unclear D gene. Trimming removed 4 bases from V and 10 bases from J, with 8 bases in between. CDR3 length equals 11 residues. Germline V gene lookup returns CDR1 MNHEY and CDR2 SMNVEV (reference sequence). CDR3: CASSSLREQFF. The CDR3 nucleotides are TGTGCCAGCAGTTCTCTGCGGGAGCAGTTCTTC.

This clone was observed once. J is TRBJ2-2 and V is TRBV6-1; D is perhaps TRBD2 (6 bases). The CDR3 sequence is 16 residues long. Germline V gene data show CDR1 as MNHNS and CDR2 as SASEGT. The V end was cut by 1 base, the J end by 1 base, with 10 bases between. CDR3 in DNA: TGTGCCAGCAGTGAAGAGAGAGCGGGGAACACCGGGGAGCTGTTTTTT. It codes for CASSEERAGNTGELFF.

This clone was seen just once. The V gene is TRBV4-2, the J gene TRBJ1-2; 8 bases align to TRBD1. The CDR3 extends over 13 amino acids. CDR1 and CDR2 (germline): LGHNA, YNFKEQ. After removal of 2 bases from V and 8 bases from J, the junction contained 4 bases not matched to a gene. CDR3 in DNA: TGTGCCAGCAGCCAACGGACAGGGAGAGGCTACACCTTC. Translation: CASSQRTGRGYTF.

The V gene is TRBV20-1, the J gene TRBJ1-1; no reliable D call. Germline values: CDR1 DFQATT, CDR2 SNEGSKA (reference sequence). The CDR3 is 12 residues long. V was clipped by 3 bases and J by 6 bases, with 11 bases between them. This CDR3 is CSASRSDSEAFF. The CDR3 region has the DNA TGCAGTGCTAGTCGGAGCGACTCTGAAGCTTTCTTT.

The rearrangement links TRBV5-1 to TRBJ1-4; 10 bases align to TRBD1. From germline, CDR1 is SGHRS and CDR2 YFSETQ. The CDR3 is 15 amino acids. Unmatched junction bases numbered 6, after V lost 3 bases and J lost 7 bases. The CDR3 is CASSWTGGLGEKLFF. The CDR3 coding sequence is TGCGCCAGCAGCTGGACAGGGGGTTTGGGTGAAAAACTGTTTTTT.

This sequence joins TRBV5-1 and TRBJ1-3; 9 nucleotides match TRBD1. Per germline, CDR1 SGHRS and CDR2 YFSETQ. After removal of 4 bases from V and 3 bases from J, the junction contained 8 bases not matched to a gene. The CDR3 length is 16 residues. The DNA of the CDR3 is TGCGCCAGCAGCGCGGGGACAGGGAGTATTGGAAACACCATATATTTT. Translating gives CASSAGTGSIGNTIYF. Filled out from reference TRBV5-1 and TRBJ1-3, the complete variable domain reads KAGVTQTPRYLIKTRGQQVTLSCSPISGHRSVSWYQQTPGQGLQFLFEYFSETQRNKGNFPGRFSGRQFSNSRSEMNVSTLELGDSALYLCASSAGTGSIGNTIYFGEGSWLTVV.

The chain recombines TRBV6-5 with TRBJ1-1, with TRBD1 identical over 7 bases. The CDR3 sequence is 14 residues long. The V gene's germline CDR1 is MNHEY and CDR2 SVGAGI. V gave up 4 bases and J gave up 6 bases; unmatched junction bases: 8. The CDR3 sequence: CASSLRGLRAEAFF. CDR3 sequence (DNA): TGTGCCAGCAGTTTGAGGGGGCTCAGGGCTGAAGCTTTCTTT.

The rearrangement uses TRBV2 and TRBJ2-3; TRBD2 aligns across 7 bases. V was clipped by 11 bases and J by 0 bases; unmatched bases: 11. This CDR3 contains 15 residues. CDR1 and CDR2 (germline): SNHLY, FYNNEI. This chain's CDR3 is CAAEEAGDSTDTQYF. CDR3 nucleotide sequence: TGTGCCGCTGAAGAGGCGGGGGATAGCACAGATACGCAGTATTTT.

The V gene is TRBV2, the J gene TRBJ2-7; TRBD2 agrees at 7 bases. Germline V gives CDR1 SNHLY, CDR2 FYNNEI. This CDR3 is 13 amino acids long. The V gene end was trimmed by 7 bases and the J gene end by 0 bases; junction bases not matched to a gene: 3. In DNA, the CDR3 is TGTGCCAGCAACCTAGCGGTCTCCTACGAGCAGTACTTC. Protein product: CASNLAVSYEQYF.

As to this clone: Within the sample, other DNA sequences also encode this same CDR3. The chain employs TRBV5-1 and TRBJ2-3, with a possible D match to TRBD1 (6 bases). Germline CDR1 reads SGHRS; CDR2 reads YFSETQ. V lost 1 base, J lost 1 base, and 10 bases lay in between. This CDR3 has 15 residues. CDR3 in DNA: TGCGCCAGCAGCTTGAATGCAGGGGGCACAGATACGCAGTATTTT. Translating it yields CASSLNAGGTDTQYF.

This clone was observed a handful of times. The CDR3 reads CASSLTAGVTDTQYF. The CDR3 coding sequence is TGTGCCAGCAGCTTAACCGCGGGAGTCACAGATACGCAGTATTTT. The chain recombines TRBV7-3 with TRBJ2-3, with TRBD2 matching over 7 bases. The CDR3 consists of 15 residues. Germline assignment: CDR1 SGHTA and CDR2 FQGTGA. Trimming cost V 0 bases and J 2 bases; bases outside gene matches: 2.

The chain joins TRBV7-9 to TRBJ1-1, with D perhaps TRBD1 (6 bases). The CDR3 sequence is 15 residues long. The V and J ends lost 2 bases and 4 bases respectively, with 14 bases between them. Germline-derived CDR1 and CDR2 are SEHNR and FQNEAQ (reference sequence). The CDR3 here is CASSLTGGVGTEAFF. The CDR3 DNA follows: TGTGCCAGCAGCTTAACGGGGGGCGTTGGCACTGAAGCTTTCTTT.

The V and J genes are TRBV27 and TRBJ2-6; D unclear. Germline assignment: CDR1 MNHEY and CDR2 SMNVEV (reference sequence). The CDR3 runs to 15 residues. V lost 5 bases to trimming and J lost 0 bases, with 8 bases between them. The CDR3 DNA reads TGTGCCAGCAGTCCCCATCACTCTGGGGCCAACGTCCTGACTTTC. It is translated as CASSPHHSGANVLTF.

The CDR3 bases are TGTGCCAGCAGTTACGGCGGGGCCCACACTGAAGCTTTCTTT. It codes for CASSYGGAHTEAFF. The chain joins TRBV6-2 or TRBV6-3 to TRBJ1-1, with D perhaps matching TRBD1 (5 bases). V lost 2 bases and J lost 3, with 10 bases in between. This CDR3 contains 14 residues. Germline V lookup: CDR1 MNHEY, CDR2 SVGEGT.

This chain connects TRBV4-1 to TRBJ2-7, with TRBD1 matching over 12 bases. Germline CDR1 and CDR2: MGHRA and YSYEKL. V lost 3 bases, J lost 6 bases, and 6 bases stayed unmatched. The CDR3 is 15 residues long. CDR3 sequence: CASSHTGTGGFEQYF. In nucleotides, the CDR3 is TGCGCCAGCAGCCACACCGGGACAGGGGGCTTCGAGCAGTACTTC.

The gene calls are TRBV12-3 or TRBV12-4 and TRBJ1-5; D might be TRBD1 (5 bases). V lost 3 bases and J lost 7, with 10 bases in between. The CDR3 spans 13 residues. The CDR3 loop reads CASSLGEGQPQHF. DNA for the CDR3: TGTGCCAGCAGTTTGGGGGAGGGACAGCCCCAGCATTTT.

The CDR3 protein is CASSLYGDTEAFF. In nucleotides, the CDR3 is TGTGCCAGCAGCTTGTACGGGGACACTGAAGCTTTCTTT. V gene TRBV5-5 combines with J gene TRBJ1-1; D gene unclear. Germline CDR1 SGHKS, CDR2 YYEKEE (reference sequence). Deletions cut 1 base from V and 3 bases from J, with 7 bases between. The CDR3 sequence is 13 residues long. Based on the CDR3 plus reference TRBV5-5 and TRBJ1-1, the full variable domain is DAGVTQSPTHLIKTRGQQVTLRCSPISGHKSVSWYQQVLGQGPQFIFQYYEKEERGRGNFPDRFSARQFPNYSSELNVNALLLGDSALYLCASSLYGDTEAFFGQGTRLTVV.

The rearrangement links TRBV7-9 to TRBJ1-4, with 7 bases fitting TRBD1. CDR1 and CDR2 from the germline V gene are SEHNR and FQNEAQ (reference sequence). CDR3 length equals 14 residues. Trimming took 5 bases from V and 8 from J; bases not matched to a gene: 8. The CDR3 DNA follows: TGTGCCAGCAGCCTTTTGAAAGGGGGCGAAAAACTGTTTTTT. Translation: CASSLLKGGEKLFF.

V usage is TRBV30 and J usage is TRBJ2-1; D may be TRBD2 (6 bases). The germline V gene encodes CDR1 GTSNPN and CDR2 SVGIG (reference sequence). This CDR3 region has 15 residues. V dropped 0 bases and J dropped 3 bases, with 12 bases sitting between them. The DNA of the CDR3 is TGTGCCTGGAGTGTGGGGGGAGGCCTCTACAATGAGCAGTTCTTC. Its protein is CAWSVGGGLYNEQFF.

The CDR3 coding sequence is TGTGCCAGCAGTACGGGACAAGTTTACGAGCAGTACTTC. Residues: CASSTGQVYEQYF. The chain combines TRBV2 with TRBJ2-7, with D possibly matching TRBD1 (6 bases). The CDR3 extends over 13 amino acids. From germline, CDR1 is SNHLY and CDR2 FYNNEI. Trimming left V 5 bases short and J 4 bases short, with 12 bases between.

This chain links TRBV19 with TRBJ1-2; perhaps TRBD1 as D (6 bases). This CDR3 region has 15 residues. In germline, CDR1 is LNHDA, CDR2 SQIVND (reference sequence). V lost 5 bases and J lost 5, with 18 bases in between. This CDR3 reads CASSLRLTGDYGYTF. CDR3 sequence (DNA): TGTGCCAGTAGTCTGCGCTTGACAGGCGATTATGGCTACACCTTC.

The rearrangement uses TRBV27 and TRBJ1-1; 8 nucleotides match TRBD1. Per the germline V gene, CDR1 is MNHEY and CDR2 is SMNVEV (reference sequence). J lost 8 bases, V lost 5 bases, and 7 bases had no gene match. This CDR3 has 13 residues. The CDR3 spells CASSRGDRREAFF. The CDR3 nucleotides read TGTGCCAGCAGTCGGGGGGACAGGCGAGAAGCTTTCTTT.

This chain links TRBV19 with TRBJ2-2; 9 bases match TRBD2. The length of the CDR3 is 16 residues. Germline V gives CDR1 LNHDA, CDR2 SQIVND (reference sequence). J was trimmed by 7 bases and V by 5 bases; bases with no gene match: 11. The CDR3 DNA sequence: TGTGCCAGTAGTGTCCCACGCGGGGGGGGTGTCGGGGAGCTGTTTTTT. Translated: CASSVPRGGGVGELFF.

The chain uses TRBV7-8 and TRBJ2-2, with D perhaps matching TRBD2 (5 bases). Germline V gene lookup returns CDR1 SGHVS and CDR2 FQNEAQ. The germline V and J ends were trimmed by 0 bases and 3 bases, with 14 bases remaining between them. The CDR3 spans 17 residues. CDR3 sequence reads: CASSLAASLLDTGELFF. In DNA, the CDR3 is TGTGCCAGCAGCTTAGCGGCTAGCCTCCTAGACACCGGGGAGCTGTTTTTT.

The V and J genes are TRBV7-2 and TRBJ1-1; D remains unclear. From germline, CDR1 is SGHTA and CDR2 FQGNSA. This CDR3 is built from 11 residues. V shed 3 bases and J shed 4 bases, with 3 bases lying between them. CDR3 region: CASSFLTEAFF. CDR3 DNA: TGTGCCAGCAGCTTTCTCACTGAAGCTTTCTTT.